The clone carrying this TCR beta chain was counted between two and nine times. Its antigen is not identified. Investigators reverse transcribed all isolated RNA, so they sequenced expressed TCRB transcripts. About 3.57 million reads, on average, came from each naive, central memory and regulatory T cell sample. Libraries were prepared by immunoSEQ multiplex PCR; TCRdb keeps only in-frame clonotypes and omits some of them. The profile shows tens of thousands of clones, almost 70% of them singletons. The entry originates in a study of beta chain features in type 1 diabetes. Study-wide results and caveats: PCR might favor shorter templates, equally in patients and controls. Among type 1 diabetes patients, VDJ junctions had fewer insertions and more deletions.

The CDR3 sequence is 15 residues long. J gave up 8 bases and V 4 bases, and 7 bases lay outside the gene matches. CDR1 LGHNA and CDR2 YSLEER come from the germline V gene. The clonotype originates from a woman aged 40 to 49 in good health. Sequenced: Tregs from blood. V is TRBV4-3 and J is TRBJ2-1; TRBD2 agrees at 11 bases. CDR3 DNA: TGCGCCAGCAGCCTCTCCCTAGCGGGAGGCTATGAGCAGTTCTTC. This sequence encodes CASSLSLAGGYEQFF.